The 19 T cell receptor beta chains presented below share a single source sample, sequenced in a study of blood T cells in healthy people across ages. The second PCR ran about 7 to 12 cycles with a sample-barcoded 5' primer and J-beta primers. TCRdb reprocessed the 5' RACE reads via MiXCR and lists one record per CDR3 protein. The profile shows approximately 2,000,000 distinct CDR3 sequences, approximately 39% of them singletons. The sequenced sample was blood. The receptor source for this set is a human donor in good health.

The V and J genes are TRBV3-1 and TRBJ1-5; 7 positions match TRBD1. In germline, CDR1 is LGHDT, CDR2 YNNKEL (reference sequence). This CDR3 comprises 16 residues. V shed 4 bases, J shed 2 bases, and the junction held 8 bases outside the gene matches. The CDR3 loop is CASSPTTGPGNQPQHF. The DNA for the CDR3 is TGTGCCAGCAGCCCAACGACAGGGCCGGGCAATCAGCCCCAGCATTTT.

This rearrangement joins TRBV6-2 or TRBV6-3 to TRBJ2-1, with TRBD2 as a possible D gene (6 bases). Gene TRBJ2-7 matches the end of the DNA better, so the J call may be wrong. Germline loops: CDR1 MNHEY, CDR2 SVGEGT. CDR3 length equals 15 residues. The CDR3 here is CASRMEGSGNYEQYF. In DNA form, the CDR3 reads TGTGCCAGTCGAATGGAGGGAAGCGGAAACTACGAGCAGTACTTC.

This clonotype was seen only a few times. Here the CDR3 reads CASSLEGPGTYNEQFF. The CDR3 nucleotides read TGCGCCAGCAGCTTGGAGGGACCTGGGACCTACAATGAGCAGTTCTTC. The chain couples TRBV5-1 to TRBJ2-1; D is tentatively TRBD1 or TRBD2 (5 bases each). V lost 0 bases and J lost 2, with 12 bases in between. Germline V gene sequence: CDR1 SGHRS, CDR2 YFSETQ. The CDR3 covers 16 residues.

Note on this clonotype: At one end, the junction sequence differs from germline, possibly due to a read error. The gene calls are TRBV7-2 and TRBJ1-4; 7 nucleotides agree with TRBD1. Germline loops: CDR1 SGHTA, CDR2 FQGNSA. This CDR3 spans 14 amino acids. The CDR3 DNA reads TGTGCCAGCAGCGTTGGACAGGAGAATGAAAAACGGTTTTTT. This gives the protein CASSVGQENEKRFF.

The CDR3 spells CATSRERVGSPLHF. The DNA for the CDR3 is TGTGCCACCAGCAGAGAAAGGGTGGGCTCACCCCTCCACTTT. V usage is TRBV15 and J usage is TRBJ1-6; D not resolved. The V gene lost 0 bases and the J gene lost 10 bases, with 10 bases spanning the gap. This CDR3 has 14 amino acids. The germline gives CDR1 LNHNV, CDR2 YYDKDF (reference sequence).

This chain connects TRBV5-4 to TRBJ2-5; 9 nucleotides align to TRBD2. The CDR3 is 17 residues long. Unmatched junction bases numbered 9, after V lost 2 bases and J lost 1 base. Germline V lookup: CDR1 SGHNT, CDR2 YYREEE (reference sequence). For the CDR3, the DNA is TGTGCCAGCAGCTTCGGGACTAGCAGCGTTTCCCAAGAGACCCAGTACTTC. It encodes CASSFGTSSVSQETQYF.

V is TRBV6-2 or TRBV6-3 and J is TRBJ2-1; D unresolved. The J call may be in error: the DNA end matches TRBJ2-7 better. This CDR3 has 12 amino acids. The germline V gene encodes CDR1 MNHEY and CDR2 SVGEGT. DNA of the CDR3: TGTGCCATCAAAACCGGAATGCACGAGCAGTACTTC. This codes for CAIKTGMHEQYF.

The chain recombines TRBV12-3 or TRBV12-4 with TRBJ2-1; unclear D gene. The CDR3 sequence is 13 residues long. The germline V and J ends were trimmed by 6 bases and 7 bases, with 13 bases remaining between them. This CDR3 reads CASSPLVWNEQFF. The DNA of the CDR3 is TGTGCCAGCAGCCCTCTGGTGTGGAATGAGCAGTTCTTC.

The chain carries TRBV12-5 and TRBJ2-1; D unclear. The V end lost 0 bases, the J end lost 2 bases, and 14 bases lay between the germline ends. This CDR3 is built from 17 residues. Germline loops: CDR1 LGHNT, CDR2 FRNRAP. The CDR3 sequence is CASGLVFGIRAYNEQFF. CDR3 nucleotide sequence: TGTGCTAGTGGTTTGGTATTTGGGATTCGCGCCTACAATGAGCAGTTCTTC.

This clonotype was counted only a few times. V is TRBV14 and J is TRBJ2-3; 8 bases align to TRBD2. The CDR3 spans 17 residues. Trimming cost V 0 bases and J 5 bases; bases outside gene matches: 10. Germline assignment: CDR1 SGHDN and CDR2 FVKESK. The CDR3 region is CASSQEAGLEVRDTQYF. The CDR3 bases are TGTGCCAGCAGCCAAGAGGCGGGACTAGAAGTCCGAGATACGCAGTATTTT. The complete variable domain, with remaining parts taken from reference TRBV14 and TRBJ2-3, reads EAGVTQFPSHSVIEKGQTVTLRCDPISGHDNLYWYRRVMGKEIKFLLHFVKESKQDESGMPNNRFLAERTGGTYSTLKVQPAELEDSGVYFCASSQEAGLEVRDTQYFGPGTRLTVL.

On this clonotype itself: A read error may produce the germline difference seen at one junction end. The chain combines TRBV28 with TRBJ2-1; weak D call: TRBD2 (6 bases). The CDR3 loop spans 15 amino acids. Germline V gene sequence: CDR1 MDHEN, CDR2 SYDVKM. CDR3 sequence: CATSDTGTPYNEQFF. CDR3 DNA sequence: TGTGCCACCAGTGATACCGGGACTCCCTACAATGAGCAGTTCTTC.

The table lists this clonotype with a few counts. V and J are TRBV9 and TRBJ2-7; 10 nucleotides match TRBD2. The trim removed 3 bases at V and 0 bases at J, leaving 6 bases unmatched. The germline V gene encodes CDR1 SGDLS and CDR2 YYNGEE. The CDR3 totals 16 residues. The CDR3 DNA reads TGTGCCAGCAGCGCGACTAGCGGGTATACCTCCTACGAGCAGTACTTC. Translated: CASSATSGYTSYEQYF.

This clonotype turned up a few times. Compared with germline, one end of the junction differs, possibly owing to a read error. CDR3: CASSFPASPEAFF. CDR3 in DNA: TGTGCCAGCAGTTTTCCTGCGTCTCCTGAGGCTTTCTTT. The chain links TRBV12-3 or TRBV12-4 to TRBJ1-1, with D uncertain. The CDR3 is 13 residues long.

This chain connects TRBV7-9 to TRBJ1-1, with D tentatively TRBD1 (6 bases). Germline-derived CDR1 and CDR2 are SEHNR and FQNEAQ (reference sequence). The V gene lost 5 bases and the J gene lost 1 base, with 14 bases spanning the gap. This CDR3 is 15 amino acids long. The CDR3 region has the DNA TGTGCCAGCAGCCCTCCCTTCAGGGGGAACACTGAAGCTTTCTTT. This encodes CASSPPFRGNTEAFF.

The rearrangement links TRBV7-9 to TRBJ2-1; maybe TRBD1 (5 bases). Trimming removed 0 bases from V and 0 bases from J, with 9 bases in between. Germline V gives CDR1 SEHNR, CDR2 FQNEAQ (reference sequence). CDR3 length equals 16 residues. In nucleotides, the CDR3 is TGTGCCAGCAGCTTAGCTACCACAGGCTCCTACAATGAGCAGTTCTTC. The encoded protein is CASSLATTGSYNEQFF.

This chain joins TRBV7-8 and TRBJ2-1; 7 nucleotides align to TRBD1. The J segment lost 3 bases and the V segment lost 5 bases, leaving 10 bases of the junction unmatched. This CDR3 has 16 amino acids. In germline, CDR1 is SGHVS, CDR2 FQNEAQ. The CDR3 reads CASSLRGHGLYNEQFF. CDR3 nucleotide sequence: TGTGCCAGCAGCCTTAGGGGGCACGGGCTCTACAATGAGCAGTTCTTC.

The chain has TRBV18 and TRBJ1-2, with 8 bases that match TRBD1. This CDR3 contains 15 residues. V shed 4 bases and J 7 bases; nucleotides not matched to a gene: 11. The germline V gene encodes CDR1 KGHSH and CDR2 LQKENI. CDR3 residues: CASSQNKDRVFGYTF. CDR3 nucleotide sequence: TGTGCCAGCTCACAAAATAAGGACAGGGTGTTTGGCTACACCTTC.

This clonotype appeared a few times. This chain uses TRBV5-6 with TRBJ1-1; D uncertain. V was clipped by 2 bases and J by 3 bases, with 5 bases between them. Germline CDR1 SGHDT, CDR2 YYEEEE. This CDR3 spans 12 amino acids. CDR3 nucleotides: TGTGCCAGCAGCTTCTGGGACACTGAAGCTTTCTTT. Translating it yields CASSFWDTEAFF.

This clonotype was counted between two and nine times. V gene TRBV6-6 combines with J gene TRBJ2-1; D is unresolved. CDR1 is MNHNY and CDR2 is SVGAGI in the germline V gene (reference sequence). The length of the CDR3 is 11 residues. V lost 8 bases and J 5 bases, leaving 7 bases between the germline ends. CDR3 sequence: CASDEDNEQFF. The CDR3, as DNA: TGTGCCAGCGACGAAGACAATGAGCAGTTCTTC.